These 24 T cell receptor beta chains originate from one sample sequenced in a study of breast tumors, draining lymph nodes, adjacent tissues. One entry per CDR3 protein, called by TCRdb with MiXCR from the multiplex PCR reads. The data contain about 22,000 distinct CDR3 sequences, more than 50% of them singletons. Sample: breast tumor tissue. Receptors originate from a female donor with breast cancer. Some clones in this sample may be carry-over from other donors' samples.

In this sample, this clonotype turned up many times. The rearrangement uses TRBV28 and TRBJ1-5; 7 bases line up with TRBD1. The ends lost 5 bases at V and 5 bases at J; junction bases unmatched: 12. The CDR3 loop spans 16 amino acids. The germline V gene encodes CDR1 MDHEN and CDR2 SYDVKM. In DNA form, the CDR3 reads TGTGCCAGCAGTGAACAGGGGAGAACTGCCTATCAGCCCCAGCATTTT. Amino acids: CASSEQGRTAYQPQHF.

This chain uses TRBV19 with TRBJ1-4; D call uncertain. In germline, CDR1 is LNHDA, CDR2 SQIVND (reference sequence). This CDR3 is built from 16 residues. The ends were cut back, 4 bases at V and 6 bases at J, with 18 bases in the middle. The CDR3 DNA sequence: TGTGCCAGTAGTAGACTGTGGGGAGAGGGATATGAAAAACTGTTTTTT. It codes for CASSRLWGEGYEKLFF.

J is TRBJ2-7 and V is TRBV20-1; 11 bases line up with TRBD2. The CDR3 runs 14 residues. V was pared by 6 bases and J by 3 bases, with 7 bases of the junction left unmatched. The germline V gene has CDR1 DFQATT and CDR2 SNEGSKA (reference sequence). The CDR3 DNA is TGCAGTGCCTTAACCGGGACTAGCGGCTACGAGCAGTACTTC. The encoded protein is CSALTGTSGYEQYF.

By its share, this clonotype is medium-sized. V is TRBV6-4 and J is TRBJ2-1; TRBD2 matches 8 bases. The germline V gene encodes CDR1 MRHNA and CDR2 SNTAGT. The CDR3 spans 15 residues. V lost 3 bases, J lost 6 bases, and 7 bases stayed unmatched. The CDR3 bases are TGTGCCAGCAGTGATTCCGGGGGGGGCCCCAATGAGCAGTTCTTC. The encoded protein is CASSDSGGGPNEQFF.

The gene calls are TRBV7-8 and TRBJ1-5, with D hard to call. Trimming stripped 5 bases from V and 6 bases from J, with 17 bases between. The CDR3 sequence is 15 residues long. In germline, CDR1 is SGHVS, CDR2 FQNEAQ. The CDR3 is CASSASDSLGQPQHF. CDR3 DNA: TGTGCCAGCAGCGCTAGTGACTCCTTGGGTCAGCCCCAGCATTTT. Drawing the rest from reference TRBV7-8 and TRBJ1-5, the complete variable domain is GAGVSQSPRYKVAKRGQDVALRCDPISGHVSLFWYQQALGQGPEFLTYFQNEAQLDKSGLPSDRFFAERPEGSVSTLKIQRTQQEDSAVYLCASSASDSLGQPQHFGDGTRLSIL.

In its sample, this clonotype was seen a few times. The junction does not match germline at one end; this may be a read error. The chain carries TRBV5-1 and TRBJ2-1, with 11 positions matching TRBD1. The CDR3 has 15 residues. The germline V gene encodes CDR1 SGHRS and CDR2 YFSETQ. The CDR3 here is CASSPGTGGYNEQFF. The CDR3 DNA is TGTGCCAGCAGCCCGGGGACAGGGGGGTACAATGAGCAGTTCTTC.

This clonotype was counted many times. This may stem from a read error, because a much larger clone lies one nucleotide away. V is TRBV6-2 or TRBV6-3 and J is TRBJ2-1; the D is unclear. The germline V gene encodes CDR1 MNHEY and CDR2 SVGEGT. V was trimmed by 9 bases and J by 3 bases, leaving 9 bases between them. This CDR3 contains 12 residues. CDR3 bases: TGTGCCAGTAATCTCGGCTACAATGAGCAGTTCTTC. Amino acid sequence: CASNLGYNEQFF.

This clonotype was recorded only once. This chain uses TRBV12-3 or TRBV12-4 with TRBJ1-2; a possible D gene is TRBD1 (6 bases). V was shortened by 6 bases and J by 8 bases, with 19 bases between the two germline ends. The CDR3 loop spans 14 amino acids. DNA for the CDR3: TGTGCCAGCAGCTGGGGGCAGGGTCGAAGAGGCTACACCTTC. This sequence encodes CASSWGQGRRGYTF.

The chain combines TRBV15 with TRBJ1-6; D ambiguous. The CDR3 covers 14 residues. Germline V CDR1 and CDR2: LNHNV, YYDKDF (reference sequence). V was shortened by 0 bases and J by 9 bases, with 9 bases between the two germline ends. CDR3 bases: TGTGCCACCAGCAGAGAGGGATCCGGTTCACCCCTCCACTTT. Translated: CATSREGSGSPLHF.

V is TRBV15 and J is TRBJ1-2, with 8 nucleotides matching TRBD1. V lost 3 bases to trimming and J lost 3 bases; unmatched junction nucleotides: 0. The CDR3 length is 13 residues. CDR1 LNHNV and CDR2 YYDKDF come from the germline V gene (reference sequence). The CDR3 DNA is TGTGCCACCAGCAGGACAGGGGACTATGGCTACACCTTC. Amino acids: CATSRTGDYGYTF.

This clonotype was recorded once. The rearrangement joins TRBV7-9 to TRBJ1-6, with D possibly TRBD1 on 6 matching bases. The CDR3 is made up of 13 amino acids. Germline-derived CDR1 and CDR2 are SEHNR and FQNEAQ (reference sequence). Deletions cut 3 bases from V and 9 bases from J, with 9 bases between. Here the CDR3 DNA reads TGTGCCAGCAGCTTGGACAGTTTTTCACCCCTCCACTTT. This translates into CASSLDSFSPLHF.

The V gene is TRBV20-1, the J gene TRBJ2-5; D not resolved. This CDR3 comprises 13 residues. V shed 3 bases and J shed 2 bases, with 10 bases lying between them. Looked up from germline, CDR1 is DFQATT and CDR2 is SNEGSKA (reference sequence). In DNA, the CDR3 is TGCAGTGCTAGGATCGGATTACAAGAGACCCAGTACTTC. It specifies CSARIGLQETQYF.

V usage is TRBV6-5 and J usage is TRBJ1-5; D call uncertain. The CDR3 sequence is 13 residues long. The ends were cut back, 2 bases at V and 0 bases at J, with 2 bases in the middle. In germline, CDR1 is MNHEY, CDR2 SVGAGI. The CDR3 coding sequence is TGTGCCAGCAGTTACGTTAGCAATCAGCCCCAGCATTTT. Amino acids: CASSYVSNQPQHF.

The rearrangement joins TRBV24-1 to TRBJ2-7; 7 bases agree with TRBD2. This CDR3 region has 13 residues. V lost 11 bases and J lost 0; bases outside the gene matches: 6. Germline V lookup: CDR1 KGHDR, CDR2 SFDVKD. CDR3 region: CANRSGHSYEQYF. The CDR3 nucleotides are TGTGCCAACCGTAGCGGGCACTCCTACGAGCAGTACTTC.

The V and J genes are TRBV5-5 and TRBJ2-1; 11 bases align to TRBD1. V lost 4 bases, J lost 6 bases, and 6 bases stayed unmatched. There are 15 residues in the CDR3. CDR1 is SGHKS, CDR2 YYEKEE, per germline (reference sequence). The CDR3 DNA follows: TGTGCCAGCAGCGCCAGGGGGACAGGGGGCAATGAGCAGTTCTTC. This gives the protein CASSARGTGGNEQFF.

The V gene is TRBV7-9, the J gene TRBJ2-7, with D uncertain. This CDR3 spans 13 amino acids. Germline V gene lookup returns CDR1 SEHNR and CDR2 FQNEAQ (reference sequence). Trimming shortened V by 4 bases and J by 2 bases, and 9 bases separated the two germline ends. The CDR3 coding sequence is TGTGCCAGCAGCTCCTACATAGCCTACGAGCAGTACTTC. Translating it yields CASSSYIAYEQYF.

As for this clonotype: It may be a read error: a sequence one base away is much more abundant. The chain joins TRBV7-3 to TRBJ2-5; a weak D match, TRBD1 (6 bases). The CDR3 is 15 residues long. In germline, CDR1 is SGHTA, CDR2 FQGTGA. The CDR3 loop is CASSLYGQTQETQHF. CDR3 DNA: TGTGCCAGCAGCCTCTACGGACAGACCCAAGAGACCCAGCACTTC.

This clonotype was seen repeatedly, ten times or more. The chain carries TRBV28 and TRBJ2-7; D is perhaps TRBD1 (6 bases). Trimming cost V 6 bases and J 3 bases, with 6 bases left between them. This CDR3 contains 11 residues. Germline V CDR1 and CDR2: MDHEN, SYDVKM. CDR3 coding DNA: TGTGCCAGCAGACAGGGCTACGAGCAGTACTTC. It encodes CASRQGYEQYF.

The rearrangement uses TRBV4-1 and TRBJ2-5, with D unresolved. Germline V CDR1 and CDR2: MGHRA, YSYEKL. This CDR3 spans 15 amino acids. The germline V and J ends were trimmed by 0 bases and 6 bases, with 14 bases remaining between them. The CDR3 protein is CASSQETGSLKTQYF. DNA of the CDR3: TGCGCCAGCAGCCAAGAGACGGGTAGTTTGAAGACCCAGTACTTC.

A few counts support this clonotype. V is TRBV7-2 and J is TRBJ2-5; D remains unclear. Per the germline V gene, CDR1 is SGHTA and CDR2 is FQGNSA. The CDR3 length is 13 residues. The ends were cut back, 3 bases at V and 1 base at J, with 6 bases in the middle. The CDR3 is CASSFGGQETQYF. CDR3 in DNA: TGTGCCAGCAGCTTCGGCGGCCAAGAGACCCAGTACTTC.

A note on this clonotype: One end of the junction fails to match germline, which may point to a read error. J is TRBJ2-1 and V is TRBV6-4; 10 bases are shared with TRBD1. The CDR3 spans 14 residues. CDR1 is MRHNA and CDR2 is SNTAGT in the germline V gene. The chain's CDR3 is CASSETGGYDEQFF. As DNA, the CDR3 is TGTGCCAGCAGTGAGACAGGGGGCTACGATGAGCAGTTCTTC.

This clonotype appeared many times. A much larger clone differs by one base, so this may be a read error. The chain is built from TRBV11-1 and TRBJ2-5; tentative D call: TRBD1 (5 bases). With 1 base removed from V and 4 bases from J, the gap between germline ends came to 10 bases. The CDR3 extends over 14 amino acids. CDR1 is SGHAT and CDR2 is FQDESV in the germline V gene (reference sequence). CDR3 sequence reads: CASSLGRGPETQYF. CDR3 nucleotides: TGTGCCAGCAGCTTAGGAAGGGGTCCAGAGACCCAGTACTTC.

This clonotype was counted only a few times. The rearrangement links TRBV15 to TRBJ1-3; D may be TRBD1 (5 bases). Trimming left V 0 bases short and J 0 bases short, with 9 bases between. CDR3 size: 16 residues. The germline CDR1 and CDR2 sequences are LNHNV and YYDKDF (reference sequence). CDR3 loop: CATSRDRANSGNTIYF. DNA for the CDR3: TGTGCCACCAGCAGAGACAGGGCCAACTCTGGAAACACCATATATTTT.

The CDR3 DNA follows: TGCGCCAGCAGCCCACAGCCCCAGTCCTATAATTCACCCCTCCACTTT. As protein: CASSPQPQSYNSPLHF. The genes are TRBV5-1 and TRBJ1-6; D not resolved. Germline-derived CDR1 and CDR2 are SGHRS and YFSETQ. V was cut by 4 bases and J by 1 base, with 12 bases left in between. This CDR3 spans 16 amino acids.